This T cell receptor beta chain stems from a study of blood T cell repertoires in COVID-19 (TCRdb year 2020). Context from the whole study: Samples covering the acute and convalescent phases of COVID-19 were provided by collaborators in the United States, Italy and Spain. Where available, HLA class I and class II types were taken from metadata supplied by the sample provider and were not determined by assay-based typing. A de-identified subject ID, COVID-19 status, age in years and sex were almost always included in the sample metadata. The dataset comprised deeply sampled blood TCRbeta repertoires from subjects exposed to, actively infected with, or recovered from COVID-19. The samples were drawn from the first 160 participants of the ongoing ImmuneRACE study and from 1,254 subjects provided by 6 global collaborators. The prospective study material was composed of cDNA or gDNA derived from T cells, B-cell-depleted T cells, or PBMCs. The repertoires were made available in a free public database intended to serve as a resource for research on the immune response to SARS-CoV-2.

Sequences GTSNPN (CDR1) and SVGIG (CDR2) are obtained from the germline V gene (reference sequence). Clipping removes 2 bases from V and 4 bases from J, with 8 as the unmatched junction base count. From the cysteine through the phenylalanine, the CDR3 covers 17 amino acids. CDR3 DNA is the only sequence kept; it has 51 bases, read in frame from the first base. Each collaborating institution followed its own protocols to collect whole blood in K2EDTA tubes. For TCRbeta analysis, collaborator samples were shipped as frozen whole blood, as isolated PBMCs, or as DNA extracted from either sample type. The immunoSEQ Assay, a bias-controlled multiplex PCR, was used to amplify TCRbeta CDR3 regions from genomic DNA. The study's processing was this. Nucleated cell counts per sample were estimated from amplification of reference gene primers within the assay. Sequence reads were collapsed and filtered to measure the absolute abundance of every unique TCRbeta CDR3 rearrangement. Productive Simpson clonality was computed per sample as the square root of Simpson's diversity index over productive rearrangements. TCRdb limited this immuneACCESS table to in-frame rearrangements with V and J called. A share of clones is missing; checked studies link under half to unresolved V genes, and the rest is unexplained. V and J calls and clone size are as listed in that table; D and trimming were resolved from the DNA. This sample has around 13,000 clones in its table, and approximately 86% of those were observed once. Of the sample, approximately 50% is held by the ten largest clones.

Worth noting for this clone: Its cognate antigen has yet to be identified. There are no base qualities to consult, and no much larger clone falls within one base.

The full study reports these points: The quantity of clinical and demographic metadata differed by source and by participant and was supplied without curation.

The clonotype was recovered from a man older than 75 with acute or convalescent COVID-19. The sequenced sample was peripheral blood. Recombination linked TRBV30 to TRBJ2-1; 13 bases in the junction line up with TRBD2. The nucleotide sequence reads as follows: TGTGCCTGGAGTCCCTCGGGACTAGCGGGAACTTACAATGAGCAGTTCTTC. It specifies CAWSPSGLAGTYNEQFF.